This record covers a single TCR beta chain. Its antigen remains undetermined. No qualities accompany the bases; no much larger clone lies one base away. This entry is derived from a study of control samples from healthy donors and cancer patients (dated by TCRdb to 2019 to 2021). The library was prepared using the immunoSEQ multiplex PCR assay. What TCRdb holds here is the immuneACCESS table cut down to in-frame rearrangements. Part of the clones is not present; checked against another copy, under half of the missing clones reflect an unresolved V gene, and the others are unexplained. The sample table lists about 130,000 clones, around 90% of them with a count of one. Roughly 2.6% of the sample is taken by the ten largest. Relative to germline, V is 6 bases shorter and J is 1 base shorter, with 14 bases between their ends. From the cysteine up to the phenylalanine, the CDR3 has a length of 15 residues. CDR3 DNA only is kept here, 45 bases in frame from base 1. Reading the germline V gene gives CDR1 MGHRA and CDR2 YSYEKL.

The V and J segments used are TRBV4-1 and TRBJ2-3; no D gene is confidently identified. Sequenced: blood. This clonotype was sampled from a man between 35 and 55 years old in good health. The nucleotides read TGCGCCAGCAGAGACGGGCCACGGGGCACAGATACGCAGTATTTT. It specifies CASRDGPRGTDTQYF.